The 17 T cell receptor beta chains reported below all come from one sample, sequenced in a study of blood T cell repertoires in COVID-19 (dated by TCRdb to 2020 to 2022). The library was produced with the immunoSEQ multiplex PCR assay. Drawn from immuneACCESS, this table holds only the in-frame rearrangements with V and J called that TCRdb kept. Clones are partly lost; checked studies trace under half to an unresolved V gene and leave the rest unexplained. In this sample the table shows 300,000 or so clones, 70% to 90% of which occur a single time. 1.3% of the sample lies in the top ten. The sequencing sample was made of peripheral blood. All receptors come from a man between 65 and 79 years old with acute or convalescent COVID-19.

The genes are TRBV2 and TRBJ2-3, with D uncertain. The V gene's germline CDR1 is SNHLY and CDR2 FYNNEI. The CDR3 runs 14 residues. Trimming stripped 4 bases from V and 2 bases from J, with 10 bases between. DNA for the CDR3: TGTGCCAGCAGTGCTATTACCCTCACAGATACGCAGTATTTT. This encodes CASSAITLTDTQYF. The full variable domain, in which reference TRBV2 and TRBJ2-3 provide the parts outside the CDR3, is EPEVTQTPSHQVTQMGQEVILRCVPISNHLYFYWYRQILGQKVEFLVSFYNNEISEKSEIFDDQFSVERPDGSNFTLKIRSTKLEDSAMYFCASSAITLTDTQYFGPGTRLTVL.

The sample holds one count of this clone. The gene calls are TRBV2 and TRBJ1-2; no reliable D call. This CDR3 has 14 amino acids. From germline, CDR1 is SNHLY and CDR2 FYNNEI. The V gene lost 6 bases and the J gene lost 6 bases, with 17 bases spanning the gap. CDR3 nucleotides: TGTGCCAGCAGGGGAGCGGCGGGTGTCGATGGCTACACCTTC. Protein sequence: CASRGAAGVDGYTF.

This rearrangement joins TRBV7-2 to TRBJ1-6; weak D call: TRBD1 (5 bases). The V end lost 5 bases, the J end lost 9 bases, and 17 bases lay between the germline ends. CDR1 SGHTA and CDR2 FQGNSA come from the germline V gene. The CDR3 has 15 residues. DNA for the CDR3: TGTGCCAGCAGCCAACACGGCGGGGGTGGTTCACCCCTCCACTTT. Translating gives CASSQHGGGGSPLHF.

The V call is TRBV7-8, the J call TRBJ1-5, with 8 bases fitting TRBD1. CDR1 and CDR2 from the germline V gene are SGHVS and FQNEAQ. V dropped 4 bases and J dropped 0; count of bases not matched to a gene: 5. CDR3 length equals 16 residues. The CDR3 spells CASSSGQGNSNQPQHF. The CDR3 DNA reads TGTGCCAGCAGCTCAGGACAGGGTAATAGCAATCAGCCCCAGCATTTT.

This clone occurred once. The chain uses TRBV28 and TRBJ2-1; D unclear. This CDR3 contains 11 residues. Looked up from germline, CDR1 is MDHEN and CDR2 is SYDVKM. Trimming took off 6 bases at V and 4 bases at J, with 4 bases between the two ends. The CDR3 DNA reads as TGTGCCAGCAGACTTTACAATGAGCAGTTCTTC. This gives the protein CASRLYNEQFF.

This chain links TRBV2 with TRBJ1-3, with D perhaps matching TRBD1 (5 bases). Trimming took off 1 base at V and 4 bases at J, with 8 bases between the two ends. CDR1 is SNHLY, CDR2 FYNNEI, per germline. The CDR3 extends over 14 amino acids. The CDR3 region is CASSEGRAGNTIYF. Written as DNA, the CDR3 is TGTGCCAGCAGTGAAGGCAGGGCGGGAAACACCATATATTTT.

This rearrangement joins TRBV2 to TRBJ2-7; 7 bases are shared with TRBD1. The CDR3 runs to 13 residues. Per germline, CDR1 SNHLY and CDR2 FYNNEI. The V segment lost 0 bases and the J segment 6 bases; nucleotides outside the gene matches: 2. The CDR3 region is CASSEAPGGEQYF. The CDR3 region has the DNA TGTGCCAGCAGTGAAGCGCCAGGGGGCGAGCAGTACTTC.

CDR3 residues: CASSLSSRNNEQFF. Written as DNA, the CDR3 is TGTGCCAGCAGCTTATCTTCTAGGAACAATGAGCAGTTCTTC. The gene calls are TRBV7-2 and TRBJ2-1; D call uncertain. The CDR3 contains 14 residues. V was shortened by 2 bases and J by 5 bases, with 10 bases between the two germline ends. Per the germline V gene, CDR1 is SGHTA and CDR2 is FQGNSA.

This chain uses TRBV9 with TRBJ2-5; 11 nucleotides line up with TRBD2. V lost 5 bases and J lost 1; bases outside the gene matches: 4. This CDR3 has 15 residues. CDR1 and CDR2 from the germline V gene are SGDLS and YYNGEE. CDR3 protein: CASSRGLAVQETQYF. The CDR3 coding sequence is TGTGCCAGCAGTAGGGGACTAGCGGTCCAAGAGACCCAGTACTTC.

This sequence joins TRBV28 and TRBJ1-5, with D possibly TRBD1 on 5 matching bases. CDR3 size: 14 residues. Germline CDR1 is MDHEN and CDR2 is SYDVKM. V lost 5 bases to trimming and J lost 6 bases, with 14 bases between them. The CDR3 region is CASSPNGGGQPQHF. In DNA, the CDR3 is TGTGCCAGCAGTCCCAATGGGGGGGGTCAGCCCCAGCATTTT.

A single count supports this clone. CDR3 sequence: CASSSNGLASTDTQYF. The CDR3 bases are TGTGCCAGCAGCTCAAATGGACTGGCTAGCACAGATACGCAGTATTTT. The rearrangement joins TRBV7-9 to TRBJ2-3, with D possibly being TRBD2 (5 bases). This CDR3 comprises 16 residues. Looked up from germline, CDR1 is SEHNR and CDR2 is FQNEAQ (reference sequence). V was cut by 4 bases and J by 0 bases, with 14 bases left in between.

The chain joins TRBV28 to TRBJ1-5; tentatively, D is TRBD1 (5 bases). The germline V and J ends were trimmed by 2 bases and 11 bases, with 19 bases remaining between them. The CDR3 has 15 residues. Germline V lookup: CDR1 MDHEN, CDR2 SYDVKM. The CDR3: CASSLIRASGGAQHF. In DNA form, the CDR3 reads TGTGCCAGCAGTTTAATCAGGGCCTCCGGGGGGGCCCAGCATTTT. Looking up the rest from reference TRBV28 and TRBJ1-5 gives the full variable domain: DVKVTQSSRYLVKRTGEKVFLECVQDMDHENMFWYRQDPGLGLRLIYFSYDVKMKEKGDIPEGYSVSREKKERFSLILESASTNQTSMYLCASSLIRASGGAQHFGDGTRLSIL.

The chain uses TRBV4-3 and TRBJ2-7; weak D call: TRBD2 (5 bases). The CDR3 is 16 residues long. Trimming took off 4 bases at V and 4 bases at J, with 20 bases between the two ends. Germline CDR1 and CDR2: LGHNA and YSLEER. The CDR3 spells CASSPGMPPGSYEQYF. CDR3 DNA: TGCGCCAGCAGCCCCGGGATGCCCCCGGGTTCGTACGAGCAGTACTTC.

The rearrangement joins TRBV20-1 to TRBJ1-2; perhaps TRBD1 as D (6 bases). Trimming shortened V by 5 bases and J by 5 bases, and 6 bases separated the two germline ends. Germline-derived CDR1 and CDR2 are DFQATT and SNEGSKA (reference sequence). This CDR3 contains 10 residues. The CDR3 is CSAQGYGYTF. DNA of the CDR3: TGCAGTGCTCAGGGGTATGGCTACACCTTC.

V is TRBV7-8 and J is TRBJ1-6; D is possibly TRBD1 (6 bases). CDR3 length: 15 residues. Germline CDR1 and CDR2: SGHVS and FQNEAQ. V lost 3 bases, J lost 10 bases, and 16 bases lay in between. The CDR3 sequence: CASSFSGGGNSPLHF. In DNA form, the CDR3 reads TGTGCCAGCAGCTTCAGCGGGGGGGGCAACTCACCCCTCCACTTT.

The chain links TRBV5-5 to TRBJ2-7; 7 nucleotides agree with TRBD2. The CDR3 length is 14 residues. Germline V gene data show CDR1 as SGHKS and CDR2 as YYEKEE (reference sequence). The J segment lost 1 base and the V segment lost 3 bases, leaving 4 bases of the junction unmatched. The CDR3: CASSWGGGSYEQYF. CDR3 DNA sequence: TGTGCCAGCAGCTGGGGCGGGGGTTCCTACGAGCAGTACTTC.

This sequence joins TRBV28 and TRBJ1-2; TRBD1 matches 7 bases. This CDR3 is 12 amino acids long. Germline lookup yields CDR1 MDHEN and CDR2 SYDVKM. J gave up 4 bases and V 8 bases, and 4 bases lay outside the gene matches. CDR3 nucleotide sequence: TGTGCCAGCCTTGCAGGGGGCTATGGCTACACCTTC. The encoded protein is CASLAGGYGYTF.